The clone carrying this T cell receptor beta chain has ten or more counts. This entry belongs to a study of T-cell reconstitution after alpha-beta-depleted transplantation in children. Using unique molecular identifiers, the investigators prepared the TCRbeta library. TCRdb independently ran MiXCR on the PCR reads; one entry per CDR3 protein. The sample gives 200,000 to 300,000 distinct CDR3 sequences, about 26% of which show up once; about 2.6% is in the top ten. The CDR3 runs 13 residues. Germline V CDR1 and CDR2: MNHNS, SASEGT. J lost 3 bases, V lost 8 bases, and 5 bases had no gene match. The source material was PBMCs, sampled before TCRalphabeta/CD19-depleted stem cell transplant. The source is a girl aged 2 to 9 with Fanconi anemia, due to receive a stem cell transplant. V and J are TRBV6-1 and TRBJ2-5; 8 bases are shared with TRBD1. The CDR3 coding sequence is TGTGCCAGCCCCAGGGGGCTCAAAGAGACCCAGTACTTC. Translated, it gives CASPRGLKETQYF.